A single sample is the source of the 9 T cell receptor beta chains below, sequenced in a study of blood T cell repertoires in COVID-19. Assay used: immunoSEQ multiplex PCR; TCRdb lists only in-frame clones, some missing. The sample lists roughly 150,000 clones; roughly 86% were seen once. The sequencing sample was made of peripheral blood. Receptors were obtained from an elderly woman with COVID-19, enrolled during active disease.

This clone has just a few counts. This chain connects TRBV28 to TRBJ1-3, with a tentative D call TRBD1 (6 bases). Germline CDR1 reads MDHEN; CDR2 reads SYDVKM. V shed 6 bases and J shed 0 bases, with 15 bases lying between them. The CDR3 extends over 16 amino acids. The CDR3 reads CASSWGTGSSGNTIYF. The CDR3, as DNA: TGTGCCAGCAGCTGGGGAACAGGGAGCTCTGGAAACACCATATATTTT.

The genes are TRBV24-1 and TRBJ2-1; 14 nucleotides line up with TRBD2. This CDR3 region has 17 residues. Germline V lookup: CDR1 KGHDR, CDR2 SFDVKD. V lost 3 bases and J lost 7; bases outside the gene matches: 7. The CDR3 sequence: CATSDATGTSGRNEQFF. CDR3 bases: TGTGCCACCAGTGATGCCACCGGGACTAGCGGGAGAAATGAGCAGTTCTTC.

This sequence joins TRBV15 and TRBJ1-5; D ambiguous. This CDR3 is 15 amino acids long. Trimming took off 0 bases at V and 7 bases at J, with 13 bases between the two ends. CDR1 is LNHNV and CDR2 is YYDKDF in the germline V gene (reference sequence). The CDR3 DNA is TGTGCCACCAGCAGAGAGAAAACTTCGGGACAGCCCCAGCATTTT. This encodes CATSREKTSGQPQHF.

V and J are TRBV27 and TRBJ1-2; TRBD1 might be the D (6 bases). Trimming pared 2 bases from V and 4 bases from J, leaving 17 bases between. The length of the CDR3 is 16 residues. Per the germline V gene, CDR1 is MNHEY and CDR2 is SMNVEV (reference sequence). CDR3 nucleotides: TGTGCCAGCAGTTTAAATAGGGACACAGCTTCCTATGGCTACACCTTC. This encodes CASSLNRDTASYGYTF.

The chain is built from TRBV6-2 or TRBV6-3 and TRBJ2-1, with 8 bases fitting TRBD1. The trim removed 0 bases at V and 4 bases at J, leaving 8 bases unmatched. This CDR3 is 17 amino acids long. The germline CDR1 and CDR2 sequences are MNHEY and SVGEGT. As DNA, the CDR3 is TGTGCCAGCAGTTACTCGATCCTCAGGACAGGGTACAATGAGCAGTTCTTC. Translating it yields CASSYSILRTGYNEQFF.

This chain links TRBV4-1 with TRBJ1-3; 7 bases match TRBD1. The CDR3 spans 16 residues. CDR1 and CDR2 (germline): MGHRA, YSYEKL. V was clipped by 4 bases and J by 3 bases; unmatched bases: 9. The CDR3 sequence: CASSPSGGVGGNTIYF. The CDR3 DNA is TGCGCCAGCAGCCCTTCAGGGGGAGTAGGTGGAAACACCATATATTTT.

Here the CDR3 DNA reads TGTGCCAGCAGCTTATCCACATCTAATGAAAAACTGTTTTTT. This sequence encodes CASSLSTSNEKLFF. The J gene is TRBJ1-4, the V gene TRBV7-9; D call uncertain. Germline V gene lookup returns CDR1 SEHNR and CDR2 FQNEAQ (reference sequence). Trimming stripped 2 bases from V and 3 bases from J, with 7 bases between. The CDR3 sequence is 14 residues long.

The chain has TRBV2 and TRBJ2-2, with TRBD2 matching over 8 bases. This CDR3 has 16 amino acids. Germline CDR1 reads SNHLY; CDR2 reads FYNNEI. With 5 bases clipped from V and 1 base from J, the junction kept 6 bases outside the gene matches. The CDR3 sequence is CASSFQAGVNTGELFF. In nucleotides, the CDR3 is TGTGCCAGCAGTTTTCAAGCGGGAGTGAACACCGGGGAGCTGTTTTTT.

This chain uses TRBV28 with TRBJ1-2; 7 bases fit TRBD1. This CDR3 is 14 amino acids long. From germline, CDR1 is MDHEN and CDR2 SYDVKM. J lost 8 bases, V lost 6 bases, and 12 bases had no gene match. DNA of the CDR3: TGTGCCAGCAGAGACAGGGCCCATCCAGGGGGCTACACCTTC. The encoded protein is CASRDRAHPGGYTF.